What follows are 30 T cell receptor beta chains derived from one specimen sequenced in a study of cytomegalovirus exposure and HLA in healthy donors. In the PCR, 60 Vbeta and 13 Jbeta primers were used. TCRdb keeps only in-frame clones here, not all; method: immunoSEQ multiplex PCR. Among some 150,000 clones listed, roughly 80% were seen once. Material: PBMCs. The receptors stem from a woman between 45 and 65 years old in good health and CMV-seropositive.

In this sample, this clone turned up once. The V gene is TRBV9, the J gene TRBJ1-2, with 9 bases aligning to TRBD1. This CDR3 has 16 residues. The junction had 13 bases not matched to a gene; V was cut back by 4 bases and J by 6 bases. Germline CDR1 SGDLS, CDR2 YYNGEE. The CDR3 reads CASSPYHSGTGHGYTF. The DNA for the CDR3 is TGTGCCAGCAGCCCCTATCATTCCGGGACAGGGCATGGCTACACCTTC.

The chain joins TRBV12-5 to TRBJ1-5; D is perhaps TRBD1 (6 bases). The germline V and J ends were trimmed by 1 base and 3 bases, with 28 bases remaining between them. The CDR3 runs to 21 residues. CDR1 and CDR2 (germline): LGHNT, FRNRAP. The CDR3 coding sequence is TGTGCTAGTGGTTTGGACCCTGCGACAGGCTTTTCGGCGGCGCTCAATCAGCCCCAGCATTTT. This translates into CASGLDPATGFSAALNQPQHF. Drawing the rest from reference TRBV12-5 and TRBJ1-5, the complete variable domain is DARVTQTPRHKVTEMGQEVTMRCQPILGHNTVFWYRQTMMQGLELLAYFRNRAPLDDSGMPKDRFSAEMPDATLATLKIQPSEPRDSAVYFCASGLDPATGFSAALNQPQHFGDGTRLSIL.

This clone was seen a few times. J is TRBJ2-1 and V is TRBV7-6; TRBD2 matches at 12 bases. The V and J ends lost 1 base and 8 bases, in that order; junction bases with no gene match: 9. The CDR3 is 17 amino acids. Germline lookup yields CDR1 SGHVS and CDR2 FNYEAQ. The CDR3 nucleotides are TGTGCCAGCAGCTTAGGGGTACTAGCGGGGGGCAATGATGAGCAGTTCTTC. Translation: CASSLGVLAGGNDEQFF.

This clone was seen a handful of times. The V and J genes are TRBV11-2 and TRBJ2-7; 7 nucleotides agree with TRBD1. V lost 1 base, J lost 2 bases, and 2 bases stayed unmatched. Germline CDR1 SGHAT, CDR2 FQNNGV. This CDR3 is 14 amino acids long. CDR3 protein: CASSLGGGPYEQYF. The CDR3 bases are TGTGCCAGCAGCTTAGGAGGGGGCCCCTACGAGCAGTACTTC.

The chain uses TRBV20-1 and TRBJ2-7; D remains unclear. Germline-derived CDR1 and CDR2 are DFQATT and SNEGSKA (reference sequence). Trimming cost V 6 bases and J 5 bases, with 11 bases left between them. CDR3 length: 11 amino acids. CDR3 in amino acids: CSATREDEQYF. CDR3 DNA sequence: TGCAGTGCCACCCGCGAGGACGAGCAGTACTTC.

CDR3 nucleotide sequence: TGCGCCACCCACCGGGACAGCTCCTACGAGCAGTACTTC. The encoded protein is CATHRDSSYEQYF. The rearrangement uses TRBV10-1 and TRBJ2-7; 7 bases map to TRBD1. CDR3 length: 13 residues. Germline V gene sequence: CDR1 WNHNN, CDR2 SYGVQD (reference sequence). V trimming: 10 bases; J trimming: 0 bases; junction bases outside the gene matches: 6.

This chain links TRBV7-9 with TRBJ1-1; 8 positions match TRBD1. V was pared by 2 bases and J by 5 bases, with 10 bases of the junction left unmatched. The CDR3 sequence is 16 residues long. In germline, CDR1 is SEHNR, CDR2 FQNEAQ (reference sequence). The CDR3 sequence: CASSLSVQGGGTEAFF. CDR3 nucleotides: TGTGCCAGCAGCTTATCGGTACAGGGGGGTGGTACTGAAGCTTTCTTT. Looking up the rest from reference TRBV7-9 and TRBJ1-1 gives the full variable domain: DTGVSQNPRHKITKRGQNVTFRCDPISEHNRLYWYRQTLGQGPEFLTYFQNEAQLEKSRLLSDRFSAERPKGSFSTLEIQRTEQGDSAMYLCASSLSVQGGGTEAFFGQGTRLTVV.

This clone occurred once. This chain uses TRBV6-4 with TRBJ2-2; D may be TRBD1 (6 bases). V lost 6 bases to trimming and J lost 4 bases, with 15 bases between them. Germline V gene sequence: CDR1 MRHNA, CDR2 SNTAGT. CDR3 length equals 15 residues. CDR3 sequence: CASRPQGSSTGELFF. Here the CDR3 DNA reads TGTGCCAGCAGACCCCAGGGGTCAAGCACCGGGGAGCTGTTTTTT.

The rearrangement joins TRBV5-4 to TRBJ2-3, with 14 bases that match TRBD2. The CDR3 consists of 15 residues. V shed 7 bases, J shed 8 bases, and the junction held 9 bases outside the gene matches. CDR1 is SGHNT and CDR2 is YYREEE in the germline V gene (reference sequence). CDR3 coding DNA: TGTGCCAGCCACCAGACTAGCGGGGGGGCCGGTACGCAGTATTTT. It specifies CASHQTSGGAGTQYF.

The chain links TRBV7-9 to TRBJ1-2, with a tentative D call TRBD1 (5 bases). The germline V and J ends were trimmed by 1 base and 2 bases, with 11 bases remaining between them. This CDR3 has 15 amino acids. The V gene's germline CDR1 is SEHNR and CDR2 FQNEAQ (reference sequence). The CDR3: CASSLDFGGNYGYTF. CDR3 sequence (DNA): TGTGCCAGCAGCTTAGATTTTGGGGGGAACTATGGCTACACCTTC.

The chain couples TRBV7-9 to TRBJ2-7; possible D gene TRBD1, 7 bases. Looked up from germline, CDR1 is SEHNR and CDR2 is FQNEAQ (reference sequence). The CDR3 contains 12 residues. CDR3 sequence (DNA): TGTTCCGGAGCGCGGGACAGCTACGAGCAGTACTTC. It translates to CSGARDSYEQYF.

This clone was observed a single time. The rearrangement links TRBV7-2 to TRBJ1-1, with D unclear. The CDR3 consists of 14 residues. Trimming shortened V by 2 bases and J by 5 bases, and 12 bases separated the two germline ends. The germline V gene has CDR1 SGHTA and CDR2 FQGNSA. DNA for the CDR3: TGTGCCAGCAGCTTAATCAGGCCGGATACTGAAGCTTTCTTT. It specifies CASSLIRPDTEAFF. Full variable domain (missing parts from reference TRBV7-2 and TRBJ1-1): GAGVSQSPSNKVTEKGKDVELRCDPISGHTALYWYRQSLGQGLEFLIYFQGNSAPDKSGLPSDRFSAERTGGSVSTLTIQRTQQEDSAVYLCASSLIRPDTEAFFGQGTRLTVV.

The genes are TRBV2 and TRBJ2-7; D perhaps matches TRBD1 (6 bases). V was trimmed by 4 bases and J by 1 base, leaving 11 bases between them. Germline V lookup: CDR1 SNHLY, CDR2 FYNNEI. CDR3 length equals 14 residues. Written as DNA, the CDR3 is TGTGCCAGCAGTGTTGCCAGGGGTTCCTACGAGCAGTACTTC. Translation gives CASSVARGSYEQYF. The whole variable domain, filled in from reference TRBV2 and TRBJ2-7, reads EPEVTQTPSHQVTQMGQEVILRCVPISNHLYFYWYRQILGQKVEFLVSFYNNEISEKSEIFDDQFSVERPDGSNFTLKIRSTKLEDSAMYFCASSVARGSYEQYFGPGTRLTVT.

The chain joins TRBV12-5 to TRBJ2-1; TRBD1 is a possible D gene (6 bases). The V gene lost 5 bases and the J gene lost 0 bases, with 8 bases spanning the gap. Germline V gives CDR1 LGHNT, CDR2 FRNRAP. The CDR3 is made up of 14 amino acids. The CDR3 sequence is CASGKQGSYNEQFF. The CDR3 DNA sequence: TGTGCTAGTGGTAAACAGGGCTCCTACAATGAGCAGTTCTTC.

This chain connects TRBV2 to TRBJ2-2; no firm D call. The CDR3 has 14 residues. Trimming shortened V by 2 bases and J by 6 bases, and 10 bases separated the two germline ends. Germline CDR1 reads SNHLY; CDR2 reads FYNNEI. The CDR3 spells CASSESRSPGELFF. The CDR3 region has the DNA TGTGCCAGCAGTGAAAGCAGGTCCCCCGGGGAGCTGTTTTTT.

The gene calls are TRBV7-3 and TRBJ2-7, with TRBD2 matching over 7 bases. Germline values: CDR1 SGHTA, CDR2 FQGTGA. This CDR3 region has 13 residues. Trimming at V came to 5 bases and at J to 7 bases, leaving 8 bases not matched to a gene. CDR3 sequence reads: CASSRASGGEQYF. CDR3 sequence (DNA): TGTGCCAGCAGCCGGGCTAGCGGAGGAGAGCAGTACTTC.

This chain joins TRBV27 and TRBJ2-7; no clear D gene. The CDR3 consists of 13 residues. The V gene lost 2 bases and the J gene lost 1 base, with 6 bases spanning the gap. The germline V gene has CDR1 MNHEY and CDR2 SMNVEV (reference sequence). The CDR3 DNA reads TGTGCCAGCAGTTTAACCGGTTCCTACGAGCAGTACTTC. It yields the protein CASSLTGSYEQYF.

The J gene is TRBJ2-7, the V gene TRBV5-6; TRBD1 agrees at 7 bases. The germline CDR1 and CDR2 sequences are SGHDT and YYEEEE. The J segment lost 0 bases and the V segment lost 2 bases, leaving 5 bases of the junction unmatched. CDR3 length: 15 residues. CDR3: CASSFSRDSSYEQYF. CDR3 DNA: TGTGCCAGCAGCTTCTCCAGGGACAGCTCCTACGAGCAGTACTTC.

This clone was counted a few times. This chain uses TRBV5-1 with TRBJ2-7; no firm D call. Deletions cut 6 bases from V and 6 bases from J, with 16 bases between. Germline CDR1 SGHRS, CDR2 YFSETQ. The CDR3 loop spans 13 amino acids. CDR3 sequence: CASTPESVGEQYF. CDR3 nucleotide sequence: TGCGCCAGCACCCCGGAGAGTGTCGGCGAGCAGTACTTC.

V usage is TRBV4-3 and J usage is TRBJ1-4; perhaps TRBD1 as D (6 bases). The CDR3 sequence is 14 residues long. The V gene's germline CDR1 is LGHNA and CDR2 YSLEER. Between the trimmed V and J ends, which lost 2 bases and 8 bases, there was a span of 12 bases. The CDR3 region is CASSQFPRGEKLFF. Here the CDR3 DNA reads TGCGCCAGCAGCCAATTTCCCAGGGGAGAAAAACTGTTTTTT.

The rearrangement links TRBV7-8 to TRBJ2-3; D gene ambiguous. Trimming shortened V by 2 bases and J by 4 bases, and 10 bases separated the two germline ends. The CDR3 is 14 residues long. The germline V gene encodes CDR1 SGHVS and CDR2 FQNEAQ. CDR3 in amino acids: CASSLTGRADTQYF. The CDR3 nucleotides are TGTGCCAGCAGCTTAACTGGTCGCGCAGATACGCAGTATTTT.

The V call is TRBV4-3, the J call TRBJ1-2; D gene ambiguous. CDR1 is LGHNA and CDR2 is YSLEER in the germline V gene. The CDR3 runs to 14 residues. V dropped 4 bases and J dropped 0 bases, with 9 bases sitting between them. The CDR3 sequence: CASSPLGANYGYTF. The CDR3 DNA is TGCGCCAGCAGCCCCCTTGGAGCTAACTATGGCTACACCTTC.

This clone occurred once. The chain recombines TRBV6-5 with TRBJ2-2; D gene unclear. The germline V and J ends were trimmed by 2 bases and 5 bases, with 9 bases remaining between them. CDR3 length equals 14 residues. Germline V CDR1 and CDR2: MNHEY, SVGAGI. The CDR3 DNA is TGTGCCAGCAGTTACGCGGCCAGAACCGGGGAGCTGTTTTTT. Translating it yields CASSYAARTGELFF.

This clone appeared a few times. The chain is built from TRBV13 and TRBJ2-7, with TRBD1 identical over 10 bases. Germline CDR1 PRHDT, CDR2 FYEKMQ (reference sequence). The trim removed 5 bases at V and 6 bases at J, leaving 16 bases unmatched. The length of the CDR3 is 17 residues. The CDR3 nucleotides read TGTGCCAGCAGCGCTAGGGGGACCGGGACAGGGGTACGCGAGCAGTACTTC. Translated: CASSARGTGTGVREQYF.

This chain joins TRBV4-1 and TRBJ2-3; 8 nucleotides line up with TRBD2. The CDR3 is 16 amino acids. Germline values: CDR1 MGHRA, CDR2 YSYEKL. The J segment lost 2 bases and the V segment lost 4 bases, leaving 8 bases of the junction unmatched. Here the CDR3 reads CASSPAGLAFTDTQYF. In nucleotides, the CDR3 is TGCGCCAGCAGCCCTGCCGGACTAGCCTTCACAGATACGCAGTATTTT.

The chain is built from TRBV19 and TRBJ1-1; unclear D gene. This CDR3 region has 13 residues. V was pared by 6 bases and J by 1 base, with 9 bases between. Per the germline V gene, CDR1 is LNHDA and CDR2 is SQIVND (reference sequence). The DNA for the CDR3 is TGTGCCAGTAGGCTGACGGGGAACACTGAAGCTTTCTTT. Amino acid sequence: CASRLTGNTEAFF.

The chain links TRBV30 to TRBJ2-1; unclear D gene. In germline, CDR1 is GTSNPN, CDR2 SVGIG (reference sequence). The CDR3 length is 13 residues. The V end lost 5 bases, the J end lost 7 bases, and 15 bases lay between the germline ends. The CDR3 protein is CAWGPANTNEQFF. In DNA, the CDR3 is TGTGCCTGGGGGCCGGCCAATACTAATGAGCAGTTCTTC.

The count of this clone is one. This chain connects TRBV6-5 to TRBJ1-5, with a possible D match to TRBD1 (5 bases). Deletions cut 8 bases from V and 3 bases from J, with 8 bases between. Germline CDR1 and CDR2: MNHEY and SVGAGI. The CDR3 is made up of 12 amino acids. The CDR3 loop is CASGQSNQPQHF. The CDR3 region has the DNA TGTGCCAGCGGACAATCCAATCAGCCCCAGCATTTT.

J is TRBJ2-2 and V is TRBV5-1, with D maybe TRBD1 (6 bases). The CDR3 has 16 amino acids. The V and J ends lost 0 bases and 3 bases respectively, with 12 bases between them. Germline V CDR1 and CDR2: SGHRS, YFSETQ. CDR3 in amino acids: CASSLGTGIDTGELFF. The CDR3 DNA follows: TGCGCCAGCAGCTTGGGAACAGGGATCGACACCGGGGAGCTGTTTTTT. Complete variable domain (other parts from reference TRBV5-1 and TRBJ2-2): KAGVTQTPRYLIKTRGQQVTLSCSPISGHRSVSWYQQTPGQGLQFLFEYFSETQRNKGNFPGRFSGRQFSNSRSEMNVSTLELGDSALYLCASSLGTGIDTGELFFGEGSRLTVL.

This clone has more than one count but fewer than ten. The sample has other DNA sequences that encode this CDR3 too. The chain is built from TRBV19 and TRBJ1-4; a weak D match, TRBD1 (5 bases). The V gene's germline CDR1 is LNHDA and CDR2 SQIVND (reference sequence). V was clipped by 2 bases and J by 7 bases, with 5 bases between them. This CDR3 is 12 amino acids long. Here the CDR3 DNA reads TGTGCCAGTAGTATAAGGGGTGAAAAACTGTTTTTT. It codes for CASSIRGEKLFF.